This T cell receptor beta chain came from a study of cytomegalovirus exposure and HLA in healthy donors. The germline V gene encodes CDR1 MNHNY and CDR2 SVGAGI (reference sequence). This CDR3 is built from 13 residues. V shed 6 bases and J shed 6 bases, with 12 bases lying between them. To note about this clone: Antigen: not known.

Study-wide results and caveats: TCR beta V- and J-gene trimming was later associated with a missense DCLRE1C variant.

This PCR relied on a set of 60 Vbeta primers and 13 Jbeta primers. Repertoires were generated with immunoSEQ multiplex PCR, while TCRdb's copy carries only in-frame clones and drops some. The sample contains approximately 96,000 clones, about 74% of which appear only once. Specimen: PBMCs. This TCR derives from a male donor in good health and CMV-seronegative. The rearrangement joins TRBV6-6 to TRBJ1-5; D unclear. The CDR3 spells CASSPGVTQPQHF. DNA of the CDR3: TGTGCCAGCAGCCCCGGTGTTACTCAGCCCCAGCATTTT.